Listed below are T cell receptor beta chains from one sample, sequenced in a study of CD8+ T cells in alopecia areata. TCRdb's table, derived via immunoSEQ multiplex PCR, lists solely in-frame clones and lacks some. The sample has about 180,000 clones, roughly 60% seen once. The sequences come from CD4+ T cells sorted from blood, collected at week 0. These receptors all come from a human donor with alopecia areata. CDR3s include the opening cysteine and the closing phenylalanine or tryptophan. A D gene is named only where the DNA matches it firmly. Not every row has a clone size; where given, it reads once, few, many or a size class.

TRBJ2-5	.	TRBV29-1	.	TGCAGCGTTGAACGTCCCCAGGGAGGGACCCAGTACTTC	CSVERPQGGTQYF
TRBJ2-7	.	TRBV9	.	TGTGCCAGCAACCCACTGGCGCAGGGTCAGCAGTACTTC	CASNPLAQGQQYF
TRBJ1-2	.	TRBV30	.	TGTGCCTGGAGTGTACCACTATTAAATGGCTACACCTTC	CAWSVPLLNGYTF
TRBJ2-5	.	TRBV29-1	.	TGCAGCGTCCTCGGACTAACGGGGGAGACCCAGTACTTC	CSVLGLTGETQYF
TRBJ2-7	.	TRBV7-2	.	TGTGCCAGCAGCTTACGGGGAAAACTCTACGAGCAGTACTTC	CASSLRGKLYEQYF
TRBJ2-7	.	TRBV28	.	TGTGCCAGCACCCGCGACGGATCCTACGAGCAGTACTTC	CASTRDGSYEQYF
TRBJ1-2	few	TRBV30	TRBD1	TGTGCCTGGGGAACAGGGGGCTACTATGGCTACACCTTC	CAWGTGGYYGYTF
TRBJ2-6	.	TRBV5-6	TRBD1	TGTGCCAGCAGCTTGACAGGGGCCGTCTCTGGGGCCAACGTCCTGACTTTC	CASSLTGAVSGANVLTF
TRBJ2-5	few	TRBV29-1	.	TGCAGCGTTGGACTAGTCGAGAAGGCCCAGTACTTC	CSVGLVEKAQYF
TRBJ1-1	few	TRBV6-6	.	TGTGCCAGCAGTGTAGGGGGGGGCACTGAAGCTTTCTTT	CASSVGGGTEAFF
TRBJ1-1	.	TRBV7-2	TRBD1	TGTGCCAGCAGCTCCGACAGGGTCACGGCTTTCTTT	CASSSDRVTAFF
TRBJ2-1	few	TRBV4-3	.	TGCGCCAGCAGCCAACCAGGCGTAGGTAATGAGCAGTTCTTC	CASSQPGVGNEQFF
TRBJ1-6	.	TRBV30	TRBD1	TGTGCCTGGAGTGTACTGGGACAGGGTAATTCACCCCTCCACTTT	CAWSVLGQGNSPLHF
TRBJ1-1	.	TRBV10-3	.	TGTGCCATCAGCTTGACAGAAAGGAACACTGAAGCTTTCTTT	CAISLTERNTEAFF
TRBJ2-7	.	TRBV5-6	TRBD1	TGTGCCAGCAGCCCGGACAGGGGGCACGAGCAGTACTTC	CASSPDRGHEQYF
TRBJ2-2	.	TRBV25-1	.	TGTGCCAGCAGTGTCGGAGGGACCGGGGAGCTGTTTTTT	CASSVGGTGELFF
TRBJ1-1	.	TRBV29-1	.	TGCAGCGTGGACAGCCACACTGAAGCTTTCTTT	CSVDSHTEAFF
TRBJ1-2	.	TRBV7-2	TRBD1	TGTGCCAGCAGCCCAGGACAGGGAACCTATGGCTACACCTTC	CASSPGQGTYGYTF
TRBJ1-6	.	TRBV2	.	TGTGCCTGTAAGATGAGTTCACCCCTCCACTTT	CACKMSSPLHF
TRBJ1-1	.	TRBV25-1	.	TGTGCCAGCAGTGAACAGGGGAGCACTGAAGCTTTCTTT	CASSEQGSTEAFF
TRBJ1-6	once	TRBV6-5	.	TGTGCCAGCAGTGAAAGGGGGAGAAATTCACCCCTCCACTTT	CASSERGRNSPLHF
TRBJ2-6	.	TRBV30	.	TGTGCCTGGAGTGTTCCCGGGGGAGTAGGGGCCAACGTCCTGACTTTC	CAWSVPGGVGANVLTF